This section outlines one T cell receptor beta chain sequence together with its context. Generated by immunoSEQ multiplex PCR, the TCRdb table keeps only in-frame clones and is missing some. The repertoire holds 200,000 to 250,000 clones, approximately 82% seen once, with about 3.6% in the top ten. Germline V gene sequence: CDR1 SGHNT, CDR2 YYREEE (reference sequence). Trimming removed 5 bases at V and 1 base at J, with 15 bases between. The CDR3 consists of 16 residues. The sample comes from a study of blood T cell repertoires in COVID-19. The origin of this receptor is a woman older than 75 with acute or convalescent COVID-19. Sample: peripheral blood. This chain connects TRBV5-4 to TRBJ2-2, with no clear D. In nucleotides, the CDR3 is TGTGCCAGCAGAAAATTCAACGACTGGAACACCGGGGAGCTGTTTTTT. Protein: CASRKFNDWNTGELFF.